The 22 T cell receptor beta chains given below trace back to one sample, sequenced in a study of cytomegalovirus exposure and HLA in healthy donors. The PCR used 60 Vbeta and 13 Jbeta primers. Using immunoSEQ multiplex PCR, the repertoire was profiled, and TCRdb retains in-frame clones only, with some absent. The profile shows under 150,000 clones, 70% to 80% of them singletons. The sample taken for sequencing was PBMCs. Every receptor here comes from a young man in good health and CMV-seropositive.

The table lists this clone with a few counts. The chain employs TRBV6-4 and TRBJ2-3; the match to TRBD2 covers 9 bases. Looked up from germline, CDR1 is MRHNA and CDR2 is SNTAGT. The CDR3 consists of 16 residues. The V gene end was trimmed by 0 bases and the J gene end by 4 bases; junction bases not matched to a gene: 5. The CDR3 region has the DNA TGTGCCAGCAGTGACTCGACGGCGGGAGGGGCAGATACGCAGTATTTT. It is translated as CASSDSTAGGADTQYF.

The rearrangement joins TRBV9 to TRBJ1-1; D not resolved. V dropped 6 bases and J dropped 2 bases, with 20 bases sitting between them. CDR3 length: 16 residues. CDR1 and CDR2 from the germline V gene are SGDLS and YYNGEE. The CDR3 nucleotides read TGTGCCAGCAACCTTCTAGCCGGGATCCTAAACACTGAAGCTTTCTTT. This gives the protein CASNLLAGILNTEAFF. The whole variable domain, filled in from reference TRBV9 and TRBJ1-1, reads DSGVTQTPKHLITATGQRVTLRCSPRSGDLSVYWYQQSLDQGLQFLIQYYNGEERAKGNILERFSAQQFPDLHSELNLSSLELGDSALYFCASNLLAGILNTEAFFGQGTRLTVV.

This clone was counted a few times. The chain joins TRBV5-4 to TRBJ1-3, with TRBD1 matching over 7 bases. The CDR3 length is 16 residues. The germline V gene encodes CDR1 SGHNT and CDR2 YYREEE (reference sequence). V dropped 0 bases and J dropped 4; count of bases not matched to a gene: 7. CDR3 in amino acids: CASSLGRQGSGNTIYF. In DNA form, the CDR3 reads TGTGCCAGCAGCTTGGGAAGACAGGGCTCAGGAAACACCATATATTTT.

The chain joins TRBV11-1 to TRBJ2-7, with TRBD2 identical over 7 bases. The V gene's germline CDR1 is SGHAT and CDR2 FQDESV (reference sequence). There are 16 residues in the CDR3. Losses at the gene ends were 1 base for V and 2 bases for J; bases not matched to a gene: 8. CDR3 coding DNA: TGTGCCAGCAGCTTAGAGGGGAGGGAGCAAACCTACGAGCAGTACTTC. Encoded protein: CASSLEGREQTYEQYF.

This chain connects TRBV4-1 to TRBJ2-2; D may be TRBD1 (5 bases). The CDR3 sequence is 15 residues long. The V gene's germline CDR1 is MGHRA and CDR2 YSYEKL. Between the trimmed V and J ends, which lost 1 base and 7 bases, there was a span of 13 bases. CDR3 nucleotides: TGCGCCAGCAGCCAAGTGGAAGGGGCAGGCGGGGAGCTGTTTTTT. Encoded protein: CASSQVEGAGGELFF.

The V and J genes are TRBV7-3 and TRBJ1-1; no clear D gene. The CDR3 contains 14 residues. CDR1 is SGHTA and CDR2 is FQGTGA in the germline V gene. V lost 5 bases to trimming and J lost 3 bases, with 13 bases between them. For the CDR3, the DNA is TGTGCCAGCAGCCTTACCAAGAGGGACACTGAAGCTTTCTTT. Translated, it gives CASSLTKRDTEAFF.

V gene TRBV4-3 combines with J gene TRBJ1-6; D may be TRBD1 (5 bases). The CDR3 is made up of 15 amino acids. Per the germline V gene, CDR1 is LGHNA and CDR2 is YSLEER. The V and J ends lost 0 bases and 6 bases respectively, with 9 bases between them. DNA of the CDR3: TGCGCCAGCAGCCAAGATCCGGGGGGTAATTCACCCCTCCACTTT. Protein product: CASSQDPGGNSPLHF.

This sequence joins TRBV7-9 and TRBJ2-5, with 10 bases aligning to TRBD1. This CDR3 spans 15 amino acids. V lost 5 bases, J lost 3 bases, and 6 bases stayed unmatched. Per germline, CDR1 SEHNR and CDR2 FQNEAQ (reference sequence). CDR3 nucleotides: TGTGCCAGCAGCCTCCGAGGGACAGGGGAAGAGACCCAGTACTTC. Translating gives CASSLRGTGEETQYF.

The rearrangement uses TRBV4-2 and TRBJ1-5, with D perhaps matching TRBD1 (6 bases). Trimming pared 0 bases from V and 0 bases from J, leaving 18 bases between. Germline values: CDR1 LGHNA, CDR2 YNFKEQ. This CDR3 spans 19 amino acids. CDR3 amino acids: CASSQDWGQDVNSNQPQHF. Here the CDR3 DNA reads TGTGCCAGCAGCCAAGATTGGGGGCAGGACGTTAATAGCAATCAGCCCCAGCATTTT.

V and J are TRBV9 and TRBJ2-7; D remains unclear. This CDR3 spans 12 amino acids. V lost 2 bases and J lost 2, with 5 bases in between. CDR1 and CDR2 from the germline V gene are SGDLS and YYNGEE. CDR3 DNA sequence: TGTGCCAGCAGCGTTGCGACCTACGAGCAGTACTTC. Translation: CASSVATYEQYF. Full variable domain (missing parts from reference TRBV9 and TRBJ2-7): DSGVTQTPKHLITATGQRVTLRCSPRSGDLSVYWYQQSLDQGLQFLIQYYNGEERAKGNILERFSAQQFPDLHSELNLSSLELGDSALYFCASSVATYEQYFGPGTRLTVT.

This chain joins TRBV7-3 and TRBJ2-3, with 10 bases aligning to TRBD2. This CDR3 is 15 amino acids long. Per the germline V gene, CDR1 is SGHTA and CDR2 is FQGTGA. V lost 5 bases and J lost 7; bases outside the gene matches: 9. This CDR3 reads CASSPSSGGVYTQYF. CDR3 nucleotides: TGTGCCAGCAGCCCCTCGAGCGGGGGGGTATATACGCAGTATTTT.

V is TRBV6-1 and J is TRBJ2-7; D remains unclear. The CDR3 loop spans 14 amino acids. Trimming took off 1 base at V and 2 bases at J, with 9 bases between the two ends. Per germline, CDR1 MNHNS and CDR2 SASEGT. The CDR3, as DNA: TGTGCCAGCAGTGAAGGGGCAGCAACCTACGAGCAGTACTTC. Its protein is CASSEGAATYEQYF.

This sequence joins TRBV21-1 and TRBJ1-5. TRBV21-1 represents a pseudogene. CDR3 length: 14 amino acids. The CDR3 loop reads CASSKGHGNQPQHF. CDR3 DNA: TGTGCCAGCAGCAAAGGCCACGGGAATCAGCCCCAGCATTTT.

Only a few counts were recorded for this clone. The chain combines TRBV7-3 with TRBJ2-7; D perhaps matches TRBD2 (6 bases). Germline values: CDR1 SGHTA, CDR2 FQGTGA. Trimming removed 2 bases at V and 6 bases at J, with 17 bases between. The CDR3 contains 15 residues. The CDR3 loop reads CASSLLGGVSAEQYF. The CDR3 nucleotides are TGTGCCAGCAGCTTATTGGGGGGAGTATCTGCCGAGCAGTACTTC.

The V gene is TRBV7-2, the J gene TRBJ2-7; maybe TRBD1 (6 bases). CDR3 size: 13 residues. V was trimmed by 5 bases and J by 3 bases, leaving 11 bases between them. Germline V gene lookup returns CDR1 SGHTA and CDR2 FQGNSA. CDR3: CASSLSDSYEQYF. DNA for the CDR3: TGTGCCAGCAGCCTATCGGACAGCTACGAGCAGTACTTC. The complete variable domain, with remaining parts taken from reference TRBV7-2 and TRBJ2-7, reads GAGVSQSPSNKVTEKGKDVELRCDPISGHTALYWYRQSLGQGLEFLIYFQGNSAPDKSGLPSDRFSAERTGGSVSTLTIQRTQQEDSAVYLCASSLSDSYEQYFGPGTRLTVT.

V gene TRBV21-1 combines with J gene TRBJ1-4. TRBV21-1 is recorded as a pseudogene. The CDR3 covers 15 residues. CDR3 loop: CASSKDATRNEKLFF. In DNA, the CDR3 is TGTGCCAGCAGCAAAGATGCCACGAGAAATGAAAAACTGTTTTTT.

V and J are TRBV4-3 and TRBJ1-2; D remains unclear. The CDR3 runs 16 residues. Germline CDR1 and CDR2: LGHNA and YSLEER. Trimming stripped 1 base from V and 7 bases from J, with 19 bases between. CDR3 loop: CASSQVLLGGLSGYTF. CDR3 DNA: TGCGCCAGCAGCCAAGTACTTCTGGGAGGGTTGAGTGGCTACACCTTC.

The chain links TRBV2 to TRBJ1-5; D perhaps matches TRBD1 (6 bases). Germline CDR1 reads SNHLY; CDR2 reads FYNNEI. This CDR3 is 14 amino acids long. The V end lost 7 bases, the J end lost 5 bases, and 15 bases lay between the germline ends. CDR3 sequence reads: CASIARSGDQPQHF. The DNA for the CDR3 is TGTGCCAGCATTGCGAGATCAGGGGATCAGCCCCAGCATTTT.

Regarding this clone: Relative to the germline gene, one junction end is altered; a read error may explain this. The V and J genes are TRBV7-9 and TRBJ1-2; D gene unclear. The V gene's germline CDR1 is SEHNR and CDR2 FQNEAQ (reference sequence). The length of the CDR3 is 12 residues. The CDR3: CSSSLAHSGYTF. Here the CDR3 DNA reads TGTTCCAGCAGCTTAGCGCATAGTGGCTACACCTTC.

The chain employs TRBV11-3 and TRBJ2-7; D perhaps matches TRBD1 (6 bases). Germline CDR1 and CDR2: SGHNT and YENEEA. V was pared by 5 bases and J by 2 bases, with 13 bases between. This CDR3 contains 14 residues. CDR3 loop: CASSRRDKPYEQYF. The CDR3 bases are TGTGCCAGCAGCCGCCGGGACAAACCCTACGAGCAGTACTTC.

This clone was counted between two and nine times. CDR3 bases: TGTGCCACCCACGGGGGGGACACAGATACGCAGTATTTT. Its translation: CATHGGDTDTQYF. V and J are TRBV7-2 and TRBJ2-3; TRBD2 aligns across 8 bases. V trimming: 10 bases; J trimming: 2 bases; junction bases outside the gene matches: 5. CDR3 length equals 13 residues. Germline assignment: CDR1 SGHTA and CDR2 FQGNSA.

The gene calls are TRBV29-1 and TRBJ1-1; D remains ambiguous. Germline V gene lookup returns CDR1 SQVTM and CDR2 ANQGSEA. Between the trimmed V and J ends, which lost 7 bases and 2 bases, there was a span of 11 bases. The CDR3 length is 12 residues. In DNA, the CDR3 is TGCAGCGCCTGGTCGGGAAACACTGAAGCTTTCTTT. Its protein is CSAWSGNTEAFF.